The next 24 T cell receptor beta chains were all read from a single sample in a study of a mutant IDH1 vaccine in newly diagnosed glioma. These receptors lack a known antigen. Assay used: immunoSEQ multiplex PCR; TCRdb lists only in-frame clones, some missing. Here the sample spans around 40,000 clones, approximately 83% being singletons. Time point of the sample: week 5, during vaccination. Doses comprised 300 ug of mutant IDH1 20-mer peptide each, plus topical imiquimod. Sequenced material: PBMCs, taken from a glioma patient whose treatment included an IDH1 peptide vaccine. These TCRs come from a man aged 40-55 years with glioma.

The J gene is TRBJ1-1, the V gene TRBV21-1; the DNA was not used to check the table's D call, TRBD1. TRBV21-1 is reported as a pseudogene. CDR3 length equals 14 residues. CDR3 protein: CASNRQVGNTEAFF. The CDR3 coding sequence is TGTGCCAGCAACCGACAGGTCGGGAACACTGAAGCTTTCTTT.

Regarding this clone: This same CDR3 is encoded by further DNA sequences in the sample. The V call is TRBV9, the J call TRBJ1-1; D is ambiguous. The CDR3 extends over 14 amino acids. Germline assignment: CDR1 SGDLS and CDR2 YYNGEE. Trimming left V 0 bases short and J 1 base short, with 7 bases between. Here the CDR3 DNA reads TGTGCCAGCAGCGTAGGACGGCGGAACACTGAAGCTTTCTTT. This gives the protein CASSVGRRNTEAFF.

There are a few counts of this clone. The chain joins TRBV6-1 to TRBJ1-1, with a weak D call TRBD1 (6 bases). Germline V lookup: CDR1 MNHNS, CDR2 SASEGT. The CDR3 is 14 residues long. V was pared by 7 bases and J by 1 base, with 13 bases between. This chain's CDR3 is CASTLTGRNTEAFF. The CDR3 DNA reads as TGTGCCAGCACATTGACAGGACGGAACACTGAAGCTTTCTTT.

The V call is TRBV4-2, the J call TRBJ2-7, with D hard to call. Germline CDR1 LGHNA, CDR2 YNFKEQ. V lost 0 bases, J lost 7 bases, and 13 bases lay in between. The CDR3 runs to 14 residues. The CDR3 region has the DNA TGTGCCAGCAGCCAAGATACCTCCCTGGGGGAGCAGTACTTC. This sequence encodes CASSQDTSLGEQYF.

The chain links TRBV15 to TRBJ2-3, with TRBD2 matching 12 bases. Germline V lookup: CDR1 LNHNV, CDR2 YYDKDF (reference sequence). The V segment lost 0 bases and the J segment 6 bases; nucleotides outside the gene matches: 10. This CDR3 contains 18 residues. In DNA, the CDR3 is TGTGCCACCAGCAGAGATCGCTGGCTAGCGGGAGGGCACGATACGCAGTATTTT. It translates to CATSRDRWLAGGHDTQYF.

The genes are TRBV5-6 and TRBJ2-3; TRBD2 matches 7 bases. The CDR3 contains 17 residues. Per the germline V gene, CDR1 is SGHDT and CDR2 is YYEEEE. V was clipped by 0 bases and J by 0 bases; unmatched bases: 7. In nucleotides, the CDR3 is TGTGCCAGCAGCTTGGGCGCCAGCGGGGCTAGCACAGATACGCAGTATTTT. Protein product: CASSLGASGASTDTQYF.

The V call is TRBV5-6, the J call TRBJ2-7; TRBD2 matches 7 bases. Unmatched junction bases numbered 0, after V lost 4 bases and J lost 5 bases. Germline CDR1 SGHDT, CDR2 YYEEEE. This CDR3 region has 11 residues. In nucleotides, the CDR3 is TGTGCCAGCAGCCGGGAGGACGAGCAGTACTTC. Translating it yields CASSREDEQYF.

The chain has TRBV2 and TRBJ2-3; D is uncertain. The CDR3 length is 14 residues. Trimming took 4 bases from V and 2 from J, leaving 10 bases between them. The germline gives CDR1 SNHLY, CDR2 FYNNEI. The CDR3 region is CASSAEEATDTQYF. DNA of the CDR3: TGTGCCAGCAGTGCCGAGGAAGCCACAGATACGCAGTATTTT.

This clone was seen a handful of times. The chain has TRBV28 and TRBJ1-5; the D is unclear. Looked up from germline, CDR1 is MDHEN and CDR2 is SYDVKM. V was shortened by 7 bases and J by 2 bases, with 9 bases between the two germline ends. The length of the CDR3 is 13 residues. In DNA form, the CDR3 reads TGTGCCAGCATTTCACGTGGCAATCAGCCCCAGCATTTT. It codes for CASISRGNQPQHF.

The chain links TRBV9 to TRBJ2-3; the D gene is possibly TRBD2 (5 bases). With 0 bases removed from V and 8 bases from J, the gap between germline ends came to 10 bases. This CDR3 is built from 13 residues. Germline assignment: CDR1 SGDLS and CDR2 YYNGEE. In DNA, the CDR3 is TGTGCCAGCAGCGTAGAGTGGAGCGGTACGCAGTATTTT. It is translated as CASSVEWSGTQYF.

This clone appeared once. V gene TRBV4-1 combines with J gene TRBJ2-5; D is possibly TRBD1 (5 bases). The CDR3 is 16 residues long. V was shortened by 4 bases and J by 5 bases, with 20 bases between the two germline ends. Per germline, CDR1 MGHRA and CDR2 YSYEKL. Written as DNA, the CDR3 is TGCGCCAGCAGCCGGGGCGCTAGTCAAGGCCGGGAGACCCAGTACTTC. Residues: CASSRGASQGRETQYF.

This chain connects TRBV4-1 to TRBJ1-2; D might be TRBD1 (5 bases). This CDR3 spans 18 amino acids. Trimming pared 3 bases from V and 4 bases from J, leaving 24 bases between. Germline V gene lookup returns CDR1 MGHRA and CDR2 YSYEKL. The CDR3 loop is CASSHPRQGSRNPYGYTF. The CDR3, as DNA: TGCGCCAGCAGCCATCCCAGGCAGGGCTCCCGAAATCCCTATGGCTACACCTTC.

The chain joins TRBV18 to TRBJ1-1, with 8 bases identical to TRBD1. This CDR3 spans 14 amino acids. J was trimmed by 1 base and V by 3 bases; bases with no gene match: 1. Germline V gives CDR1 KGHSH, CDR2 LQKENI. The CDR3 sequence: CASSPGQANTEAFF. The DNA of the CDR3 is TGTGCCAGCTCACCGGGACAGGCGAACACTGAAGCTTTCTTT.

The chain recombines TRBV7-9 with TRBJ2-3, with D maybe TRBD1 (5 bases). The V and J ends lost 3 bases and 0 bases respectively, with 7 bases between them. Looked up from germline, CDR1 is SEHNR and CDR2 is FQNEAQ (reference sequence). The CDR3 contains 14 residues. The CDR3 DNA reads as TGTGCCAGCAGCTTCTCAGGGAGCACAGATACGCAGTATTTT. Protein sequence: CASSFSGSTDTQYF.

The chain joins TRBV7-8 to TRBJ2-7; 8 bases map to TRBD1. Germline CDR1 and CDR2: SGHVS and FQNEAQ. J gave up 1 base and V 5 bases, and 7 bases lay outside the gene matches. This CDR3 is built from 15 residues. The CDR3 is CASSNGQGVSYEQYF. The CDR3 DNA sequence: TGTGCCAGCAGCAACGGACAGGGCGTTTCCTACGAGCAGTACTTC.

V and J are TRBV23-1 and TRBJ2-2; possible D gene TRBD1, 6 bases. TRBV23-1 carries the ORF label, with uncertain function. The CDR3 covers 16 residues. V was clipped by 2 bases and J by 6 bases, with 16 bases between them. The CDR3 DNA reads TGCGCCAGCAGTCAAATCCCAGGGGAATTGGCCGGGGAGCTGTTTTTT. It codes for CASSQIPGELAGELFF.

This chain joins TRBV7-9 and TRBJ1-4; D not resolved. The germline gives CDR1 SEHNR, CDR2 FQNEAQ (reference sequence). V lost 6 bases and J 0 bases, leaving 8 bases between the germline ends. CDR3 length: 14 amino acids. CDR3: CASRGRATNEKLFF. The CDR3 DNA reads as TGTGCCAGCAGGGGGAGGGCAACTAATGAAAAACTGTTTTTT.

This rearrangement joins TRBV5-4 to TRBJ2-6, with TRBD2 as a possible D gene (6 bases). Germline V gene lookup returns CDR1 SGHNT and CDR2 YYREEE (reference sequence). This CDR3 spans 15 amino acids. Deletions cut 4 bases from V and 4 bases from J, with 12 bases between. Here the CDR3 reads CASSLGGIGANVLTF. The CDR3 DNA follows: TGTGCCAGCAGCCTAGGAGGGATCGGGGCCAACGTCCTGACTTTC.

This clone came up once. The chain joins TRBV5-8 to TRBJ2-3; 9 nucleotides align to TRBD1. V shed 4 bases, J shed 0 bases, and the junction held 6 bases outside the gene matches. The CDR3 has 16 residues. CDR1 SGHTS and CDR2 YDEGEE come from the germline V gene. The CDR3 DNA is TGTGCCAGCAGCCGGGGGACAGGGTCTAGCACAGATACGCAGTATTTT. This codes for CASSRGTGSSTDTQYF.

The chain joins TRBV5-1 to TRBJ2-1; TRBD1 is a possible D gene (7 bases). CDR1 and CDR2 from the germline V gene are SGHRS and YFSETQ. The CDR3 contains 15 residues. V gave up 0 bases and J gave up 4 bases, with 11 bases separating them. The CDR3, as DNA: TGCGCCAGCAGCTTGGTATCAGGGGGGTACAATGAGCAGTTCTTC. It codes for CASSLVSGGYNEQFF. Full variable domain (rest looked up from reference TRBV5-1 and TRBJ2-1): KAGVTQTPRYLIKTRGQQVTLSCSPISGHRSVSWYQQTPGQGLQFLFEYFSETQRNKGNFPGRFSGRQFSNSRSEMNVSTLELGDSALYLCASSLVSGGYNEQFFGPGTRLTVL.

The rearrangement uses TRBV5-4 and TRBJ1-1; TRBD1 matches at 7 bases. Germline lookup yields CDR1 SGHNT and CDR2 YYREEE (reference sequence). The CDR3 extends over 16 amino acids. The V segment lost 7 bases and the J segment 1 base; nucleotides outside the gene matches: 13. Written as DNA, the CDR3 is TGTGCCAGCCAGTTTGGAACAGGGGCTTCGAACACTGAAGCTTTCTTT. It is translated as CASQFGTGASNTEAFF.

Remarks on this clone: An end of the junction differs from the germline gene, which may be a read error. The V call is TRBV10-3, the J call TRBJ1-5, with D unclear. The CDR3 has 14 residues. Germline values: CDR1 ENHRY, CDR2 SYGVKD. CDR3 loop: CAISENSFNEPQHF. As DNA, the CDR3 is TGTGCCATCAGTGAGAACAGCTTCAATGAGCCCCAGCATTTT.

V gene TRBV6-5 combines with J gene TRBJ2-5, with a weak D call TRBD2 (5 bases). Looked up from germline, CDR1 is MNHEY and CDR2 is SVGAGI. The V end lost 6 bases, the J end lost 5 bases, and 13 bases lay between the germline ends. The CDR3 is made up of 13 amino acids. This CDR3 is CASSRTSRETQYF. The CDR3 region has the DNA TGTGCCAGCAGCCGTACTAGTAGGGAGACCCAGTACTTC.

The V call is TRBV7-2, the J call TRBJ2-4; D is perhaps TRBD1 or TRBD2 (5 bases each). The CDR3 covers 13 residues. The V end lost 5 bases, the J end lost 7 bases, and 12 bases lay between the germline ends. Germline loops: CDR1 SGHTA, CDR2 FQGNSA. CDR3 nucleotides: TGTGCCAGCAGCACCAGGGACGGGAACATTCAGTACTTC. It yields the protein CASSTRDGNIQYF.